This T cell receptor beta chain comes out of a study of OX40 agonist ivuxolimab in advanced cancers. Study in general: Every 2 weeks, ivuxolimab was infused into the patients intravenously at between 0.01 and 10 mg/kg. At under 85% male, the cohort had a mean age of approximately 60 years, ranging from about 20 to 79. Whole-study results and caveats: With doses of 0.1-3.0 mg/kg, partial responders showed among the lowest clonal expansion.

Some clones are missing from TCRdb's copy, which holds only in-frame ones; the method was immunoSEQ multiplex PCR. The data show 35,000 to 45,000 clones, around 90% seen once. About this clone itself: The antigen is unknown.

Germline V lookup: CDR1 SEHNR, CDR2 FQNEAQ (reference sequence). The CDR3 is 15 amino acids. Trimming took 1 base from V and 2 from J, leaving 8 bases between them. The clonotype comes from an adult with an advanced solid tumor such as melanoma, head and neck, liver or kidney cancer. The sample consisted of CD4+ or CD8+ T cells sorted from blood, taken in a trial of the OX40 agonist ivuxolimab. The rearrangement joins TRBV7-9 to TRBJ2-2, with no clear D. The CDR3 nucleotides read TGTGCCAGCAGCTTAGGAACAGTAAACACCGGGGAGCTGTTTTTT. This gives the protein CASSLGTVNTGELFF.